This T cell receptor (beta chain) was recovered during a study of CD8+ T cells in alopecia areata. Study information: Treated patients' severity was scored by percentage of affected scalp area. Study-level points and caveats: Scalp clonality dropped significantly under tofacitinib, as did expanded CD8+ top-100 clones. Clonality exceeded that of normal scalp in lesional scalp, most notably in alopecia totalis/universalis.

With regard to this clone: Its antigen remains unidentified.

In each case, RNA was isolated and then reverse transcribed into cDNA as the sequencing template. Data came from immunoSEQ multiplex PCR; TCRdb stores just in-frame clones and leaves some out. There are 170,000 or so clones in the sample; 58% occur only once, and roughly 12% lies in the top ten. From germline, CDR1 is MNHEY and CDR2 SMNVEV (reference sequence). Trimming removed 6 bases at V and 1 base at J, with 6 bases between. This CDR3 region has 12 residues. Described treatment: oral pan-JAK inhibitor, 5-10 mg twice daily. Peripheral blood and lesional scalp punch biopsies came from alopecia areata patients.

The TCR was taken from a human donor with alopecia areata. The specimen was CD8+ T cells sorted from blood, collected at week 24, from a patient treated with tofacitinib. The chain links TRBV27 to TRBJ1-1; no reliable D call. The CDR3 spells CASRKTNTEAFF. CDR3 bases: TGTGCCAGCAGAAAGACGAACACTGAAGCTTTCTTT.